A single TCR beta chain is shown here with its context. Profiled with immunoSEQ multiplex PCR; TCRdb holds only in-frame clones, not every one. The sample lists fewer than 60,000 clones, more than 90% occurring once. The V and J ends lost 6 bases and 2 bases respectively, with 10 bases between them. Germline V lookup: CDR1 MNHEY, CDR2 SVGAGI. The CDR3 has 13 residues. This record belongs to a study of T cell changes during pregnancy in multiple sclerosis. The receptor comes from a female donor in good health, enrolled as a control in a pregnancy study. The starting material was peripheral blood, obtained after pregnancy. This chain links TRBV6-5 with TRBJ1-1; D is ambiguous. CDR3 residues: CASRQDINTEAFF. In DNA, the CDR3 is TGTGCCAGCAGACAAGACATTAACACTGAAGCTTTCTTT.